One sample yielded the 14 T cell receptor beta chains listed below, sequenced in a study of T-cell reconstitution after alpha-beta-depleted transplantation in children. Unique molecular identifiers were used to barcode this TCRbeta library. MiXCR, run by TCRdb on the PCR reads, gives a single entry per CDR3 protein. The table records about 580,000 distinct CDR3 sequences, 23% of them present only once. This specimen consisted of PBMCs, mostly from graft donor cells, obtained 360 days after TCRalphabeta/CD19-depleted stem cell transplant. These receptors all come from a boy in the first two years of life who had a stem cell transplant for acute myeloid leukemia, so the T cells may come from the graft donor.

This clonotype was seen more than once but under ten times. The chain carries TRBV20-1 and TRBJ2-2; 12 bases are a match to TRBD2. The CDR3 totals 15 residues. With V trimmed by 3 bases and J by 8 bases, 7 bases remained unmatched. CDR1 and CDR2 (germline): DFQATT, SNEGSKA (reference sequence). The CDR3 sequence is CSASRLAGGSGELFF. The CDR3 bases are TGCAGTGCTAGCAGGCTAGCGGGGGGGAGTGGGGAGCTGTTTTTT.

This clonotype was recorded once. The chain has TRBV19 and TRBJ2-3; TRBD2 aligns across 8 bases. V shed 7 bases and J 6 bases; nucleotides not matched to a gene: 15. This CDR3 comprises 16 residues. Germline V lookup: CDR1 LNHDA, CDR2 SQIVND (reference sequence). CDR3 protein: CASTGWASGQLDTQYF. As DNA, the CDR3 is TGTGCCAGTACCGGATGGGCTAGCGGGCAGTTGGATACGCAGTATTTT.

The V gene is TRBV4-2, the J gene TRBJ2-5; no definite D call. Germline lookup yields CDR1 LGHNA and CDR2 YNFKEQ. Trimming stripped 2 bases from V and 0 bases from J, with 13 bases between. The CDR3 is 16 amino acids. The CDR3 DNA sequence: TGTGCCAGCAGCCAAACCACCTGGAATTACCAAGAGACCCAGTACTTC. The encoded protein is CASSQTTWNYQETQYF.

This clonotype was seen many times. J is TRBJ2-4 and V is TRBV7-8, with D maybe TRBD1 (6 bases). CDR3 size: 15 residues. The germline CDR1 and CDR2 sequences are SGHVS and FQNEAQ. Trimming removed 4 bases from V and 6 bases from J, with 16 bases in between. The CDR3 sequence is CASSSGPRDINIQYF. The CDR3 DNA reads as TGTGCCAGCAGCTCAGGACCCCGGGACATAAACATTCAGTACTTC.

This clonotype was found many times. This rearrangement joins TRBV6-2 or TRBV6-3 to TRBJ2-7, with D possibly matching TRBD1 (6 bases). Germline lookup yields CDR1 MNHEY and CDR2 SVGEGT. V was clipped by 6 bases and J by 6 bases, with 15 bases between them. This CDR3 is 13 amino acids long. CDR3 residues: CASRRTTGTEQYF. Here the CDR3 DNA reads TGTGCCAGCAGGAGAACCACAGGGACCGAGCAGTACTTC.

The sample holds many counts of this clonotype. V and J are TRBV11-2 and TRBJ2-5; 13 bases are a match to TRBD2. Germline assignment: CDR1 SGHAT and CDR2 FQNNGV. This CDR3 comprises 15 residues. The junction had 3 bases not matched to a gene; V was cut back by 3 bases and J by 5 bases. This chain's CDR3 is CASSLATSGGETQYF. Here the CDR3 DNA reads TGTGCCAGCAGCTTGGCGACTAGCGGGGGGGAGACCCAGTACTTC.

J is TRBJ1-1 and V is TRBV27; no clear D. CDR1 is MNHEY, CDR2 SMNVEV, per germline (reference sequence). This CDR3 contains 12 residues. The CDR3 nucleotides are TGTCGATGTGGCGGCATGAACACTGAAGCTTTCTTT. Protein: CRCGGMNTEAFF.

This clonotype was picked up many times. The chain carries TRBV25-1 and TRBJ1-4; a possible D gene is TRBD1 (5 bases). This CDR3 is built from 15 residues. Germline V gene sequence: CDR1 MGHDK, CDR2 SYGVNS. Trimming took off 3 bases at V and 6 bases at J, with 14 bases between the two ends. The CDR3 spells CASSELFGTDEKLFF. CDR3 in DNA: TGTGCCAGCAGTGAGCTATTCGGGACGGATGAAAAACTGTTTTTT.

The CDR3 region has the DNA TGTGCCAGCAGCTTAGACCCTGGGAGCCTAAGCACAGATACGCAGTATTTT. It codes for CASSLDPGSLSTDTQYF. The chain carries TRBV11-2 and TRBJ2-3, with a tentative D call TRBD2 (5 bases). CDR3 length: 17 amino acids. Trimming took 0 bases from V and 0 from J, leaving 13 bases between them. Germline-derived CDR1 and CDR2 are SGHAT and FQNNGV.

Only a few counts were recorded for this clonotype. The chain has TRBV29-1 and TRBJ1-1, with TRBD1 matching over 9 bases. CDR1 SQVTM and CDR2 ANQGSEA come from the germline V gene. V was clipped by 6 bases and J by 4 bases; unmatched bases: 6. CDR3 length: 13 residues. The DNA for the CDR3 is TGCAGCGTAGGGGACAGGGCTAGCACTGAAGCTTTCTTT. Translating gives CSVGDRASTEAFF.

Ten or more counts support this clonotype. The genes are TRBV30 and TRBJ2-3; D not resolved. This CDR3 region has 13 residues. Trimming took off 0 bases at V and 6 bases at J, with 10 bases between the two ends. CDR1 is GTSNPN, CDR2 SVGIG, per germline (reference sequence). CDR3: CAWSVRARDTQYF. The CDR3 DNA follows: TGTGCCTGGAGTGTACGAGCGAGGGATACGCAGTATTTT.

V gene TRBV6-5 combines with J gene TRBJ2-5; weak D call: TRBD2 (6 bases). The CDR3 is 15 residues long. V gave up 2 bases and J gave up 2 bases, with 12 bases separating them. In germline, CDR1 is MNHEY, CDR2 SVGAGI. Written as DNA, the CDR3 is TGTGCCAGCAGTTACCCCGGGGGATCTCAAGAGACCCAGTACTTC. Translation gives CASSYPGGSQETQYF.

The table lists this clonotype with many counts. The gene calls are TRBV5-6 and TRBJ2-3; TRBD2 agrees at 9 bases. V shed 2 bases and J 1 base; nucleotides not matched to a gene: 5. CDR1 is SGHDT, CDR2 YYEEEE, per germline. This CDR3 has 16 amino acids. CDR3 nucleotide sequence: TGTGCCAGCAGCTTTTTGAGCGGGGGGCGCACAGATACGCAGTATTTT. Protein product: CASSFLSGGRTDTQYF.

This clonotype was recorded many times. The rearrangement joins TRBV6-5 to TRBJ2-7, with D perhaps TRBD2 (5 bases). The germline V gene encodes CDR1 MNHEY and CDR2 SVGAGI. The CDR3 sequence is 12 residues long. V was shortened by 11 bases and J by 6 bases, with 17 bases between the two germline ends. The CDR3 DNA sequence: TGTGCCTCCCGGGCCTCACGGGGCGAGCAGTACGTC. This codes for CASRASRGEQYV.